Listed here are 12 T cell receptor beta chains from one sample, sequenced in a study of metastatic and nonmetastatic thyroid tumors. No patient had received any treatment before thyroid surgery. TCRdb re-clonotyped the PCR reads through MiXCR. The sample carries some 4,000 clones, roughly 33% recorded once. Sequenced material: adjacent normal tissue. The receptors were gathered from a female donor with papillary thyroid cancer or a benign thyroid nodule (not recorded which). Some clones in this sample may be carry-over from other donors' samples.

Only a few counts were recorded for this clone. V and J are TRBV27 and TRBJ1-1; a weak D match, TRBD1 (6 bases). Per the germline V gene, CDR1 is MNHEY and CDR2 is SMNVEV (reference sequence). This CDR3 region has 14 residues. Trimming removed 6 bases at V and 0 bases at J, with 11 bases between. CDR3 DNA sequence: TGTGCCAGCAGGTCAGGGGCCATGAACACTGAAGCTTTCTTT. Translating gives CASRSGAMNTEAFF.

This clone is medium-sized by share. The gene calls are TRBV20-1 and TRBJ1-2; 8 bases are a match to TRBD1. Germline V gives CDR1 DFQATT, CDR2 SNEGSKA (reference sequence). The J segment lost 3 bases and the V segment lost 1 base, leaving 7 bases of the junction unmatched. The CDR3 runs to 15 residues. The CDR3 DNA is TGCAGTGCTAGAGTTGGTGGACAGGGTGACTATGGCTACACCTTC. Its translation is CSARVGGQGDYGYTF.

The chain joins TRBV6-1 to TRBJ2-2; 7 bases line up with TRBD2. With 7 bases clipped from V and 2 bases from J, the junction kept 7 bases outside the gene matches. The germline CDR1 and CDR2 sequences are MNHNS and SASEGT. This CDR3 contains 15 residues. The CDR3 coding sequence is TGTGCCAGCACCACCTGGGGGGGAAACACCGGGGAGCTGTTTTTT. Its translation: CASTTWGGNTGELFF.

This clone is labeled as large. The chain links TRBV19 to TRBJ1-2, with TRBD1 matching 8 bases. Germline lookup yields CDR1 LNHDA and CDR2 SQIVND (reference sequence). The V gene end was trimmed by 3 bases and the J gene end by 6 bases; junction bases not matched to a gene: 12. The CDR3 extends over 16 amino acids. DNA for the CDR3: TGTGCCAGTAGTATCTTAGGACAGGGAATCTGGGATGGCTACACCTTC. Amino acid sequence: CASSILGQGIWDGYTF. Combining the CDR3 with reference TRBV19 and TRBJ1-2 gives the whole variable domain DGGITQSPKYLFRKEGQNVTLSCEQNLNHDAMYWYRQDPGQGLRLIYYSQIVNDFQKGDIAEGYSVSREKKESFPLTVTSAQKNPTAFYLCASSILGQGIWDGYTFGSGTRLTVV.

The CDR3 loop is CASTTAGGAVAYGYTF. For the CDR3, the DNA is TGTGCCAGCACCACCGCGGGGGGGGCAGTCGCCTATGGCTACACCTTC. The J gene is TRBJ1-2, the V gene TRBV6-1; possible D gene TRBD1, 6 bases. The CDR3 totals 16 residues. From germline, CDR1 is MNHNS and CDR2 SASEGT. V was shortened by 7 bases and J by 4 bases, with 22 bases between the two germline ends.

J is TRBJ2-1 and V is TRBV11-2; 12 bases are a match to TRBD2. CDR1 and CDR2 (germline): SGHAT, FQNNGV. With V trimmed by 5 bases and J by 2 bases, 7 bases remained unmatched. The CDR3 sequence is 17 residues long. The CDR3 protein is CASSPSRLAGAYNEQFF. The CDR3 DNA is TGTGCCAGCAGCCCCTCACGACTAGCGGGAGCCTACAATGAGCAGTTCTTC.

This clone was seen a few times. The chain uses TRBV6-1 and TRBJ2-7, with a tentative D call TRBD1 (6 bases). The length of the CDR3 is 15 residues. Trimming took 7 bases from V and 4 from J, leaving 20 bases between them. Germline CDR1 MNHNS, CDR2 SASEGT. The CDR3 region has the DNA TGTGCCAGCACAGGGGCCTGGGGATGGACTTACGAGCAGTACTTC. Amino acids: CASTGAWGWTYEQYF.

This clone appeared a few times. The J gene is TRBJ2-2, the V gene TRBV28; the D gene is possibly TRBD1 (5 bases). CDR1 and CDR2 from the germline V gene are MDHEN and SYDVKM. The CDR3 has 14 amino acids. Trimming removed 7 bases from V and 0 bases from J, with 9 bases in between. The CDR3 spells CASIAGPNTGELFF. CDR3 bases: TGTGCCAGCATAGCAGGGCCGAACACCGGGGAGCTGTTTTTT.

This clone turned up a few times. The rearrangement uses TRBV5-1 and TRBJ2-6; maybe TRBD1 (5 bases). The germline V gene has CDR1 SGHRS and CDR2 YFSETQ. The ends were cut back, 2 bases at V and 2 bases at J, with 5 bases in the middle. This CDR3 region has 14 residues. The CDR3 region is CASSLGAGANVLTF. The CDR3 nucleotides read TGCGCCAGCAGCTTAGGGGCTGGGGCCAACGTCCTGACTTTC.

As for this clone: The conserved final phenylalanine or tryptophan is absent from the CDR3, which likely points to a read error. The chain is built from TRBV11-3 and TRBJ1-2; D gene unclear. From germline, CDR1 is SGHNT and CDR2 YENEEA. The CDR3 totals 16 residues. The ends were cut back, 4 bases at V and 0 bases at J, with 15 bases in the middle. The CDR3 protein is CASSSKDRAPNYGYTS. DNA of the CDR3: TGTGCCAGCAGCTCAAAGGACCGAGCACCTAACTATGGCTACACCTCC.

The table lists this clone with a few counts. The rearrangement joins TRBV2 to TRBJ1-1, with TRBD1 matching over 7 bases. The J segment lost 1 base and the V segment lost 6 bases, leaving 8 bases of the junction unmatched. The CDR3 spans 15 residues. CDR1 and CDR2 from the germline V gene are SNHLY and FYNNEI. Here the CDR3 DNA reads TGTGCCAGCAGAAGAGGGACAGTGAAGAACACTGAAGCTTTCTTT. Translated: CASRRGTVKNTEAFF. Complete variable domain (other parts from reference TRBV2 and TRBJ1-1): EPEVTQTPSHQVTQMGQEVILRCVPISNHLYFYWYRQILGQKVEFLVSFYNNEISEKSEIFDDQFSVERPDGSNFTLKIRSTKLEDSAMYFCASRRGTVKNTEAFFGQGTRLTVV.

In its sample, this clone is large. The rearrangement links TRBV7-2 to TRBJ2-7; D remains unclear. Germline values: CDR1 SGHTA, CDR2 FQGNSA. The CDR3 covers 13 residues. V lost 1 base, J lost 2 bases, and 6 bases lay in between. In DNA form, the CDR3 reads TGTGCCAGCAGCTTAGACAGCGCCTACGAGCAGTACTTC. Translating it yields CASSLDSAYEQYF.